This T cell receptor (beta chain) was recovered during a study of cytomegalovirus exposure and HLA in healthy donors. PCR primers comprised 60 Vbeta and 13 Jbeta primers. Sequencing was performed with immunoSEQ multiplex PCR; in TCRdb, only in-frame clones are kept and a portion is missing. The sample has 100,000 or so clones, roughly 60% seen once. This clone occurred a few times. After removal of 2 bases from V and 0 bases from J, the junction contained 1 base not matched to a gene. Germline V lookup: CDR1 ENHRY, CDR2 SYGVKD. This CDR3 comprises 15 residues. Material: PBMCs. The sequence derives from a human donor in good health. The rearrangement links TRBV10-3 to TRBJ2-1; 7 nucleotides line up with TRBD2. The CDR3 region is CAISEGGGSYNEQFF. CDR3 coding DNA: TGTGCCATCAGTGAGGGGGGGGGCTCCTACAATGAGCAGTTCTTC.